Below, 7 T cell receptor beta chains from the same sample are listed, as sequenced in a study of T cell responses to AZD1222 COVID-19 vaccine (TCRdb year 2021). Libraries were prepared through the immunoSEQ multiplex PCR assay. TCRdb stores this immuneACCESS table with in-frame sequences only. Part of the clones is absent; in the studies checked, under half of the shortfall reflects unresolved V genes, and no reason is known for the rest. The sample table lists some 180,000 clones, over 85% of them with a count of one. The ten largest clones take up around 0.93% of the sample. The sample's time point, from its label and the paper: about 28 days (+/-7) after the second vaccine dose. What this sample's treatment or condition label stands for: meningococcal conjugate vaccine given as trial control. The material was peripheral blood, obtained 28 days after the second dose of the MenACWY control vaccine. The receptors come from an adult who received the MenACWY meningococcal vaccine as a control.

This clone was seen just once. The chain has TRBV30 and TRBJ1-4; 10 bases match TRBD1. The germline gives CDR1 GTSNPN, CDR2 SVGIG (reference sequence). V lost 8 bases to trimming and J lost 3 bases; unmatched junction nucleotides: 9. CDR3 length: 15 residues. CDR3 coding DNA: TGTGCCGTGACAGGGGGCGTTCGGTCTAATGAAAAACTGTTTTTT. This gives the protein CAVTGGVRSNEKLFF.

V gene TRBV5-1 combines with J gene TRBJ2-1; no clear D. Trimming shortened V by 0 bases and J by 1 base, and 8 bases separated the two germline ends. Germline V gene lookup returns CDR1 SGHRS and CDR2 YFSETQ. CDR3 length: 15 amino acids. In nucleotides, the CDR3 is TGCGCCAGCAGCTTGGGTCAGGAGTCCTACAATGAGCAGTTCTTC. It translates to CASSLGQESYNEQFF.

This sequence joins TRBV7-9 and TRBJ1-1, with 9 bases matching TRBD1. Trimming removed 11 bases from V and 0 bases from J; junction bases left unmatched: 1. Germline CDR1 is SEHNR and CDR2 is FQNEAQ (reference sequence). The CDR3 has 12 residues. CDR3 nucleotides: TGTGCCGGGACAGGGTTGAACACTGAAGCTTTCTTT. Translating gives CAGTGLNTEAFF.

Only one count was recorded for this clone. The chain carries TRBV3-1 (or the pseudogene TRBV3-2) and TRBJ2-5; 10 nucleotides align to TRBD1. Germline CDR1 is LGHDT and CDR2 is YNNKEL (reference sequence). The CDR3 runs 16 residues. Germline trimming cut 3 bases from V and 5 bases from J; bases unmatched to any gene: 9. The CDR3 nucleotides read TGTGCCAGCAGCCATGGCCGGACAGGGGGGGTCGAGACCCAGTACTTC. This gives the protein CASSHGRTGGVETQYF.

The chain is built from TRBV6-5 and TRBJ1-2; D unclear. Germline-derived CDR1 and CDR2 are MNHEY and SVGAGI. V was cut by 6 bases and J by 4 bases, with 12 bases left in between. The CDR3 covers 13 residues. The CDR3 is CASSASFLYGYTF. In nucleotides, the CDR3 is TGTGCCAGCAGCGCCTCATTTCTCTATGGCTACACCTTC.

V usage is TRBV7-9 and J usage is TRBJ1-2; D possibly corresponds to TRBD1 (5 bases). Germline loops: CDR1 SEHNR, CDR2 FQNEAQ (reference sequence). The CDR3 consists of 15 residues. The V and J ends lost 4 bases and 4 bases respectively, with 16 bases between them. The CDR3 DNA reads TGTGCCAGCAGCTCCCTGGTTGGGGGAGGCTATGGCTACACCTTC. Protein sequence: CASSSLVGGGYGYTF. Full variable domain (missing parts from reference TRBV7-9 and TRBJ1-2): DTGVSQNPRHKITKRGQNVTFRCDPISEHNRLYWYRQTLGQGPEFLTYFQNEAQLEKSRLLSDRFSAERPKGSFSTLEIQRTEQGDSAMYLCASSSLVGGGYGYTFGSGTRLTVV.

A word on this clone: The same CDR3 can be traced to other DNA sequences in this sample. The chain carries TRBV7-8 and TRBJ1-2; no reliable D call. V was trimmed by 1 base and J by 4 bases, leaving 7 bases between them. The CDR3 has 13 residues. CDR1 SGHVS and CDR2 FQNEAQ come from the germline V gene. The CDR3 DNA sequence: TGTGCCAGCAGCTTAGGTCAGTCCTATGGCTACACCTTC. This translates into CASSLGQSYGYTF.